This T cell receptor (beta chain) was recorded in a study of cytomegalovirus exposure and HLA in healthy donors (dated by TCRdb to the late 2010s). As for the study more broadly: In an earlier analysis of several hundred of the donors, about 270 Gb of sequence data and 90 million to 120 million unique TCR beta sequences from 150 million to 200 million T cells were reported. Five DR-DQ haplotypes were treated as single units for association and clustering because of strong linkage in the cohort. In a later genetic analysis, genome-wide SNP genotypes for 398 of the 666 donors were used, and that subset was treated as a discovery cohort. To decide whether each TCR beta V gene segment behaved as functional or pseudogenic, an earlier analysis of some 580 of the donors relied on high-throughput TCR beta sequencing. Every discovery cohort repertoire had been produced on one sequencing platform. Of the 398 genotyped donors, approximately 83% fell in the genetic ancestry cluster associated with self-reported Caucasian donors. On average, about 240,000 unique TCR beta nucleotide sequences were sequenced per donor among 350 to 400 genotyped donors of the cohort, with about 19% of those sequences being non-productive. In a later analysis, previously published TCR beta repertoires from 550 to 750 donors were re-analyzed and high-resolution HLA genotyping was added so that TCR occurrence patterns could be studied. Rather than drawing on any new phenotypic data, the later analysis identified candidate immune exposures from TCR beta sequences and the way those sequences occurred across donors. Alongside the repertoire data, information on donor age, sex, ethnicity and CMV serostatus was compiled. The study aimed to test whether signatures of past pathogen exposure could be identified by cataloging public T cell receptors. About 300 gigabases of sequencing data and tens of millions of unique TCR sequences were included in an early release covering about 700 HLA-typed donors. The number of typed donors differed by locus: roughly 629-630 for A, B, C, DRB1 and DQB1; 500 to 550 for DQA1; around 610 for DPA1; and around 470 for DPB1. HLA typing included class I and class II loci at four-digit resolution. To predict cytomegalovirus infection status, the study brought together high-throughput TCR immunosequencing, statistical association of individual TCRs with disease status, and machine learning. The study used immunosequencing to profile the T cell repertoires of hundreds of subjects and linked those repertoires to cytomegalovirus serostatus. Besides the first cohort of 550 to 750 subjects, a separate validation cohort made up of 120 different subjects was used. On the study overall, not on this receptor specifically: Broadly in line with IMGT annotations, most TCR beta V segments showed up in productive rearrangements about 87% or about 30% of the time in an earlier analysis of 587 of the donors. A further reported finding was that TCR beta sequences accurately predicted the HLA-A and HLA-B alleles for most subjects in the first cohort. HLA typing was unavailable for some donors at each locus, so association tests used only the typed subset. In vitro tests confirmed that a few of the cytomegalovirus-associated TCR beta chains recognize cytomegalovirus antigens. Because the 87-base-pair reads could not distinguish some IMGT-functional V segments, including TRBV6-2 and TRBV6-3, those segments were excluded. In a later analysis, several top co-occurrence clusters were reported to appear linked to parvovirus B19, influenza, CMV and Epstein-Barr virus. In this cohort, only TCR beta chains were sequenced, and detectable features were limited by the absence of alpha or paired-chain data. Compared with equally common non-associated chains, HLA-associated TCR beta chains in a later analysis were more clonally expanded and had lower generation probabilities. The sequencing pipeline was judged likely to have produced a cluster of highly shared sequence variants as a technical artifact. In a later genetic analysis, fewer N-insertions in productive TCRs were reported among donors in an Asian-associated ancestry cluster than the roughly 700-donor mean. While some public TCRs were present in many individuals, most TCR sequences turned up only very rarely across donors. A later analysis found that TCR association rates varied across HLA loci, with DRB1 alleles showing the most associated TCRs and HLA-C alleles the fewest. Because counts were too low, roughly 16 rarely observed V segments, including chromosome 9 orphons, were left out of the earlier analysis of some 640 of the donors. CMV serostatus was the only immune exposure information available for the cohort. V-gene and J-gene trimming of TCR beta chains was associated with a missense DCLRE1C variant in a later genetic analysis, and the association was replicated in an independent cohort. Strong co-occurrence of HLA alleles, especially DR and DQ, made assigning TCR associations to individual alleles difficult. The study gave a list of some 150 TCR beta chains associated with cytomegalovirus. Roughly uniform sequencing depth across donors was assumed in presence/absence analyses, although this assumption may not hold. The authors suggested that the approach could potentially be extended to other disease states and immunological phenotypes. A later analysis associated 16,951 TCR beta sequences with specific HLA alleles at a false discovery rate of 0.05. Cytomegalovirus status was reported to be diagnosed by the classifier with high specificity and sensitivity in both the original and validation cohorts. Correlated functional status among segregating V segments might be attributable to linkage disequilibrium, but an unknown experimental factor could not be ruled out. In a later analysis, most CMV-associated TCR beta chains were found to appear HLA-restricted, with HLA associations seemingly driven largely by CMV exposure.

The cohort consisted of 600 to 700 healthy bone marrow donors. At the time of sampling, all cohort members were nominally healthy, though unrecorded immune exposures were likely present. The donor was CMV seropositive and belonged to the group of 250 to 300 seropositive cohort members. Each donor provided a peripheral blood sample, and peripheral blood mononuclear cells were used for TCR beta sequencing. Genomic DNA was extracted from the blood cell samples with the Qiagen DNeasy Blood Extraction Kit. Cut back by 2 bases and 13 bases, the V and J ends lie 15 bases apart. Inclusive of the bounding cysteine and phenylalanine, the CDR3 is 13 residues long. The only DNA kept is the CDR3, 39 bases in frame from the first base. CDR1 and CDR2 (MNHNY, SVGAGI) derive from the germline V gene (reference sequence). Libraries were built with the immunoSEQ multiplex PCR assay. For the multiplex PCR, a mixture combining 60 forward primers for TCR Vbeta segments and 13 reverse primers for TCR Jbeta segments was used. Amplification of the CDR3 region of rearranged TCR beta genes was performed with a multiplex PCR assay on genomic DNA. The Illumina HiSeq System was used to sequence the amplified TCR beta libraries as 87-base-pair reads. In the source study's methods: A later analysis tallied about 77 million unique TCR beta chains across the 550 to 850 repertoires, and about 12 million of those chains were shared by two or more donors. Raw reads were error-corrected and collapsed into unique sequences by a nearest-neighbor algorithm in which closely related sequences were merged to remove PCR and sequencing errors. To assign V, D and J gene segments, CDR3 sequences were aligned to IMGT reference sequences. For a sequence to be retained, a match of at least six nucleotides to both a V gene segment and a J gene segment was required. A rearrangement counted as productive if the CDR3 had no stop codons and remained in frame with V and J, and every other rearrangement counted as non-productive. CDR3 was defined according to IMGT convention as the region running from the second conserved V-encoded cysteine to the conserved J-encoded phenylalanine. In an earlier analysis of some 550 of the donors, sequences lacking an unambiguous match to a single V gene segment were excluded. An earlier analysis of a few hundred of the donors classified V segments as functional when productive rearrangements were above 56.7% and as segregating when the standard deviation between donors was above 5%. A statistical classification framework was built to diagnose cytomegalovirus status from the catalog of TCR beta chain sequences. In a later analysis, V and J genes were assigned by comparing TCR nucleotide sequences against IMGT/GENE-DB human TR gene sequences. A later analysis assigned CDR3 sequences and most-parsimonious VDJ recombination scenarios with the TCRdist pipeline. In a later analysis, each TCR beta chain was defined by its CDR3 amino acid sequence together with its V-gene family, and reads without a unique V-gene family were excluded. As a way to deal with suspected cross-contamination and a sequencing artifact, a later analysis dropped hundreds of nucleotide sequences that were highly shared and had low generation probability. For each public chain, a later analysis derived a clonal expansion index from normalized ranks of inferred template counts within each repertoire. A later analysis computed generation probabilities with a VDJ recombination model fitted to out-of-frame rearrangements, and checked the results against IGoR. Hypergeometric tests were used in a later analysis to score TCR-TCR, TCR-HLA and TCR-CMV co-occurrence, with a repertoire-size bias correction applied to the TCR pairs. In a later analysis, false discovery rates were estimated by permuting HLA or CMV assignments 20 times. In a later analysis, co-occurring TCRs were grouped with DBSCAN, and TCRdist sequence similarity was added when clustering was performed within HLA-allele-positive subsets. Repertoires with fewer than 30,000 or more than 120,000 public chains were left out of co-occurrence clustering, as were a few repertoires with anomalous nucleotide sharing. As stored in TCRdb, this immuneACCESS dataset retains in-frame rearrangements with V and J assigned. A fraction of the clones does not appear; measured against another copy, unresolved V genes explain less than half of the discrepancy, and the remainder lacks a known reason. V and J calls and clone size follow that table, whereas D and trimming were derived from the DNA. A total of 200,000 to 300,000 clones appear in this sample, 70% to 90% of them only once. Around 8% of the sample goes to the ten largest clones.

A word on this clone: Its recognized antigen is unknown. No qualities accompany the bases; no much larger clone lies one base away.

The V and J genes are TRBV6-6 and TRBJ2-1; the D gene cannot be resolved reliably. This clonotype was obtained from a woman aged 55-69 years in good health and CMV-seropositive. Source material: PBMCs. The CDR3 loop reads CASSYQTRQTQFF. Here is the DNA: TGTGCCAGCAGTTACCAAACCAGACAAACCCAGTTCTTC.